These T cell receptor beta chains were read from a single sample in a study of OX40 agonist ivuxolimab in advanced cancers. Libraries were prepared by immunoSEQ multiplex PCR; TCRdb keeps only in-frame clonotypes and omits some of them. The repertoire holds about 57,000 clones, under 85% seen once, with 3.1% in the top ten. Sequencing used CD4+ or CD8+ T cells sorted from blood, obtained in a trial of the OX40 agonist ivuxolimab. The receptors shown here come from an adult with an advanced solid tumor such as melanoma, head and neck, liver or kidney cancer. The CDR3 runs from the conserved cysteine through the conserved F or W. The D gene is left open where the match is weak. The size entry is marked missing in some rows and otherwise reads once, few, many or a size class.

V	D	J	size	length	CDR3	DNA
TRBV5-1	TRBD2	TRBJ2-7	-	16	CASSLVLAGSSYEQYF	TGCGCCAGCAGCTTGGTCTTAGCGGGGAGCTCCTACGAGCAGTACTTC
TRBV5-4	TRBD2	TRBJ2-1	-	18	CASSPASGSGRLRNEQFF	TGTGCCAGCAGCCCGGCTAGCGGATCAGGACGGCTCCGGAATGAGCAGTTCTTC
TRBV5-4	TRBD2	TRBJ2-7	-	17	CASSLGIVASGSYEQYF	TGTGCCAGCAGCTTGGGGATCGTGGCTAGCGGCTCCTACGAGCAGTACTTC
TRBV4-2	-	TRBJ2-1	-	17	CASSQVLSGSGDNEQFF	TGTGCCAGCAGCCAAGTTCTATCGGGTAGCGGAGACAATGAGCAGTTCTTC
TRBV5-4	-	TRBJ1-3	many	15	CASSLDSGAGNTIYF	TGTGCCAGCAGCTTGGATTCCGGGGCTGGAAACACCATATATTTT
TRBV18	-	TRBJ1-1	-	12	CASANMETEAFF	TGTGCCAGCGCGAACATGGAAACTGAAGCTTTCTTT
TRBV6-4	TRBD2	TRBJ2-7	-	19	CASSGAGLAGPGGAYEQYF	TGTGCCAGCAGTGGGGCGGGACTAGCGGGGCCAGGTGGGGCTTACGAGCAGTACTTC
TRBV29-1	TRBD2	TRBJ2-7	-	12	CSVPTGGGEQYF	TGCAGCGTGCCCACGGGGGGGGGTGAGCAGTACTTC
TRBV11-3	TRBD2	TRBJ2-3	once	15	CASSKGTSGTDTQYF	TGTGCCAGCAGCAAAGGCACTAGCGGCACAGATACGCAGTATTTT
TRBV5-1	-	TRBJ1-2	-	13	CASSNPAVGGYTF	TGTGCCAGCAGCAATCCGGCGGTTGGGGGCTACACCTTC
TRBV18	-	TRBJ2-7	once	14	CASSPPGLLYEQYF	TGTGCCAGCTCACCGCCCGGACTTCTCTACGAGCAGTACTTC
TRBV5-6	-	TRBJ1-2	-	16	CASSLTITGSDYGYTF	TGTGCCAGCAGCTTAACCATAACAGGGTCGGACTATGGCTACACCTTC
TRBV9	-	TRBJ2-3	once	13	CASSVGPGDTQYF	TGTGCCAGCAGCGTAGGGCCCGGGGATACGCAGTATTTT
TRBV7-2	TRBD1	TRBJ2-7	-	14	CASSQHRGPYEQYF	TGTGCCAGCAGCCAACACAGGGGGCCGTACGAGCAGTACTTC
TRBV6-1	-	TRBJ1-5	-	15	CASSELGDWFQPQHF	TGTGCCAGCAGTGAACTAGGGGATTGGTTTCAGCCCCAGCATTTT
TRBV5-4	TRBD1	TRBJ1-1	-	13	CASSRTRQGEAFF	TGTGCCAGCAGCCGAACCCGACAGGGGGAAGCTTTCTTT
TRBV6-1	TRBD2	TRBJ2-1	once	13	CASKREGRNEQFF	TGTGCCAGCAAGCGGGAGGGCCGGAATGAGCAGTTCTTC
TRBV5-6	-	TRBJ2-5	once	13	CASAGSPMETQYF	TGTGCCAGCGCCGGATCCCCCATGGAGACCCAGTACTTC
TRBV2	TRBD1	TRBJ2-3	-	14	CASSDRVLADTQYF	TGTGCCAGCAGCGACAGGGTCCTCGCAGATACGCAGTATTTT
TRBV5-1	TRBD1	TRBJ2-1	-	15	CASSLRGQGGGEQFF	TGCGCCAGCAGCTTGAGGGGACAGGGAGGTGGTGAGCAGTTCTTC
TRBV11-2	-	TRBJ1-2	-	15	CASSLRTRTNYGYTF	TGTGCCAGCAGCCTACGGACCCGAACAAACTATGGCTACACCTTC
TRBV29-1	TRBD2	TRBJ2-1	-	14	CSVVRLAGGGEQFF	TGCAGCGTTGTGAGGCTAGCGGGAGGGGGTGAGCAGTTCTTC
TRBV4-1	TRBD1	TRBJ2-3	-	17	CASSHPPTGSPPDTQYF	TGCGCCAGCAGCCACCCCCCGACAGGGAGTCCGCCAGATACGCAGTATTTT
TRBV11-2	-	TRBJ2-7	-	13	CASSVYRVGEQYF	TGTGCCAGCAGCGTCTACAGGGTAGGCGAGCAGTACTTC